This T cell receptor beta chain was captured in a study of PD-L1 blockade in urothelial cancer. Study at large: Individuals in the cohort had been given 0 to 3 earlier chemotherapy regimens.

Into every PCR, synthetic TCR analog templates were spiked. TCRdb's table, derived via immunoSEQ multiplex PCR, lists solely in-frame clones and lacks some. The sample lists about 63,000 clones, more than 80% seen once, with more than 5.5% in the top ten. The V end lost 5 bases, the J end lost 1 base, and 14 bases lay between the germline ends. This CDR3 region has 15 residues. Germline CDR1 reads SGHNT; CDR2 reads YENEEA. Time point specified: pretreatment peripheral blood. Metastatic or locally advanced urothelial carcinoma was present in the patients. This clonotype was obtained from a man in his 70s with urothelial cancer. The chain is built from TRBV11-3 and TRBJ1-1; D unclear. The input for sequencing was PBMCs, taken around atezolizumab (anti-PD-L1) treatment. The CDR3 reads CASSPGLGGNTEAFF. The CDR3 DNA reads TGTGCCAGCAGCCCCGGACTAGGCGGGAACACTGAAGCTTTCTTT.